This T cell receptor beta chain derives from a study of T cell responses to AZD1222 COVID-19 vaccine. Trimming removed 2 bases at V and 9 bases at J, with 17 bases between. This CDR3 has 15 residues. CDR1 and CDR2 (germline): MNHNY, SVGAGI (reference sequence). Notes on this clone: Its antigen is not identified.

Findings of the study overall: Of spike-specific TCRs, nearly half reportedly target regions left unmutated in variants. Dominant at 160-218 and 743-854, vaccine-associated CD4 TCRs also spanned spike.

Assay used: immunoSEQ multiplex PCR; TCRdb lists only in-frame clones, some missing. The table shows some 150,000 clones, with approximately 90% occurring only once. The J gene is TRBJ2-1, the V gene TRBV6-6; the D call may be TRBD1 or TRBD2 (5 bases each). The source material was peripheral blood, sampled after recovery from COVID-19. The TCR comes from an adult who had recovered from COVID-19. As DNA, the CDR3 is TGTGCCAGCAGTTACCCCGGGACGGCCCCCCGTGAGCAGTTCTTC. This codes for CASSYPGTAPREQFF.